The 7 T cell receptor beta chains below come from one sample, sequenced in a study of cytotoxic CD8 clonotypes in ibrutinib-treated CLL. The protocol was immunoSEQ multiplex PCR, while the TCRdb copy is restricted to in-frame clones and leaves out a portion. The data contain fewer than 150,000 clones, around 84% of them seen just once; the ten biggest clones take up 3.3%. The sample consisted of PBMCs, taken after 24 months of ibrutinib treatment. The receptors here all came from a human donor with chronic lymphocytic leukemia.

V usage is TRBV9 and J usage is TRBJ2-3; D possibly matches TRBD1 or TRBD2 (6 bases each). CDR3 size: 15 residues. The ends were cut back, 4 bases at V and 12 bases at J, with 24 bases in the middle. Germline-derived CDR1 and CDR2 are SGDLS and YYNGEE. CDR3: CASSPVGGAFVPQYF. Here the CDR3 DNA reads TGTGCCAGCAGCCCCGTGGGGGGCGCGTTCGTACCTCAGTATTTT. The complete variable domain, with remaining parts taken from reference TRBV9 and TRBJ2-3, reads DSGVTQTPKHLITATGQRVTLRCSPRSGDLSVYWYQQSLDQGLQFLIQYYNGEERAKGNILERFSAQQFPDLHSELNLSSLELGDSALYFCASSPVGGAFVPQYFGPGTRLTVL.

The V gene is TRBV6-6, the J gene TRBJ1-2; D is ambiguous. Germline CDR1 reads MNHNY; CDR2 reads SVGAGI (reference sequence). This CDR3 is 15 amino acids long. The V end lost 5 bases, the J end lost 3 bases, and 16 bases lay between the germline ends. CDR3 amino acids: CASSPPPDGYYGYTF. The CDR3 nucleotides read TGTGCCAGCAGTCCCCCACCGGACGGATACTATGGCTACACCTTC.

The chain couples TRBV2 to TRBJ1-4; D is uncertain. CDR3 length: 13 residues. CDR1 is SNHLY, CDR2 FYNNEI, per germline. V was trimmed by 7 bases and J by 7 bases, leaving 13 bases between them. Written as DNA, the CDR3 is TGTGCCAGCATGGATGGCCGGGGTGAAAAACTGTTTTTT. Translation gives CASMDGRGEKLFF. The complete variable domain, with remaining parts taken from reference TRBV2 and TRBJ1-4, reads EPEVTQTPSHQVTQMGQEVILRCVPISNHLYFYWYRQILGQKVEFLVSFYNNEISEKSEIFDDQFSVERPDGSNFTLKIRSTKLEDSAMYFCASMDGRGEKLFFGSGTQLSVL.

V gene TRBV7-2 combines with J gene TRBJ2-5; 8 nucleotides match TRBD1. J gave up 4 bases and V 3 bases, and 1 base lay outside the gene matches. The CDR3 has 13 residues. The V gene's germline CDR1 is SGHTA and CDR2 FQGNSA. CDR3 in amino acids: CASSLTGVETQYF. CDR3 coding DNA: TGTGCCAGCAGCTTGACAGGGGTAGAGACCCAGTACTTC.

The rearrangement uses TRBV20-1 and TRBJ2-3; D gene uncertain. V lost 3 bases and J 3 bases, leaving 4 bases between the germline ends. This CDR3 has 11 residues. Germline lookup yields CDR1 DFQATT and CDR2 SNEGSKA (reference sequence). The CDR3, as DNA: TGCAGTGCTAGTGTGACAGATACGCAGTATTTT. As protein: CSASVTDTQYF.

The V and J genes are TRBV5-1 and TRBJ2-7; a weak D match, TRBD1 (6 bases). V was pared by 4 bases and J by 0 bases, with 17 bases between. Germline V lookup: CDR1 SGHRS, CDR2 YFSETQ. The CDR3 runs 16 residues. CDR3 nucleotide sequence: TGCGCCAGCAGCGGGGCGGACAGCAACCTCTCCTACGAGCAGTACTTC. The encoded protein is CASSGADSNLSYEQYF.

The J gene is TRBJ1-5, the V gene TRBV18; perhaps TRBD1 as D (5 bases). V was pared by 3 bases and J by 7 bases, with 10 bases between. Germline V gene lookup returns CDR1 KGHSH and CDR2 LQKENI. This CDR3 contains 13 residues. In DNA form, the CDR3 reads TGTGCCAGCTCACCCGGGGGAGGGCAGCCCCAGCATTTT. Translation: CASSPGGGQPQHF.